Below, 20 T cell receptor beta chains from the same sample are listed, as sequenced in a study of T cells in Graves' hyperthyroidism and ophthalmopathy. TCR beta CDR3 region amplification was performed from RNA transcripts. In the first-round RT-PCR of the TCR CDR3, the HTBI primer set was used. Each CDR3 protein is one row after TCRdb ran MiXCR on the multiplex PCR reads. This sample carries more than 550,000 distinct CDR3 sequences, roughly 46% of them seen once, and the ten largest clones take about 7.2%. The sequenced material came from peripheral blood or thyroid tissue (not recorded which). The receptors come from an adult man with Graves' disease, either hyperthyroidism or ophthalmopathy (not recorded which).

This clonotype has only a few counts. The chain carries TRBV12-3 or TRBV12-4 and TRBJ1-1; 10 bases line up with TRBD1. This CDR3 has 14 residues. V gave up 7 bases and J gave up 3 bases; unmatched junction bases: 5. CDR3 amino acids: CASTSGTGDTEAFF. In DNA, the CDR3 is TGTGCCAGCACCTCCGGGACAGGGGACACTGAAGCTTTCTTT.

This rearrangement joins TRBV2 to TRBJ2-5; 8 bases align to TRBD2. V lost 5 bases and J lost 8; bases outside the gene matches: 13. Germline CDR1 and CDR2: SNHLY and FYNNEI. This CDR3 is 15 amino acids long. The CDR3 loop is CASSYHRSGIATQYF. CDR3 in DNA: TGTGCCAGCAGTTACCATCGTAGCGGGATTGCAACCCAGTACTTC.

The chain carries TRBV12-3 or TRBV12-4 and TRBJ1-1, with TRBD1 matching over 9 bases. With V trimmed by 5 bases and J by 5 bases, 9 bases remained unmatched. This CDR3 is 15 amino acids long. The DNA of the CDR3 is TGTGCCAGCAGTCCCGGGACAGGGCCTAGGACTGAAGCTTTCTTT. Protein sequence: CASSPGTGPRTEAFF.

In its sample, this clonotype was seen many times. J is TRBJ1-4 and V is TRBV7-9; D remains unclear. The CDR3 runs 12 residues. The V gene's germline CDR1 is SEHNR and CDR2 FQNEAQ (reference sequence). Between the trimmed V and J ends, which lost 3 bases and 8 bases, there was a span of 7 bases. As DNA, the CDR3 is TGTGCCAGCAGCTTCCTCGGAGAAAAACTGTTTTTT. It codes for CASSFLGEKLFF.

This clonotype was counted between two and nine times. The chain joins TRBV6-5 to TRBJ2-5, with D tentatively TRBD1 or TRBD2 (5 bases each). CDR3 size: 14 residues. Trimming removed 6 bases at V and 3 bases at J, with 14 bases between. In germline, CDR1 is MNHEY, CDR2 SVGAGI. CDR3 nucleotide sequence: TGTGCCAGCAGCCCCCCGGGGCAGGAAGAGACCCAGTACTTC. Encoded protein: CASSPPGQEETQYF.

CDR3 DNA: TGCAGCAGAGACAGGGGGCAGCTCGAGCAGTACTTC. Translating gives CSRDRGQLEQYF. V usage is TRBV29-1 and J usage is TRBJ2-7; 10 nucleotides agree with TRBD1. The junction had 7 bases not matched to a gene; V was cut back by 8 bases and J by 6 bases. Germline V CDR1 and CDR2: SQVTM, ANQGSEA. CDR3 length equals 12 residues.

This clonotype was seen more than once but under ten times. A much larger clone lies a single base off, so this may be a read error. The chain joins TRBV29-1 to TRBJ2-5, with no clear D. Trimming cost V 0 bases and J 5 bases, with 7 bases left between them. The V gene's germline CDR1 is SQVTM and CDR2 ANQGSEA. The CDR3 sequence is 12 residues long. The CDR3 spells CSVEDSAETQYF. As DNA, the CDR3 is TGCAGCGTTGAAGATTCTGCGGAGACCCAGTACTTC.

The J gene is TRBJ1-4, the V gene TRBV7-2, with TRBD1 as a possible D gene (6 bases). Germline lookup yields CDR1 SGHTA and CDR2 FQGNSA. The ends were cut back, 5 bases at V and 2 bases at J, with 12 bases in the middle. The CDR3 runs 15 residues. CDR3 sequence reads: CASSPGGVTNEKLFF. CDR3 nucleotides: TGTGCCAGCAGCCCGGGGGGCGTCACTAATGAAAAACTGTTTTTT.

Remarks on this clonotype: This sequence may be a read error, since a much larger clone differs from it by one base. V usage is TRBV29-1 and J usage is TRBJ2-5, with D perhaps matching TRBD1 (6 bases). V was pared by 2 bases and J by 1 base, with 8 bases between. The CDR3 sequence is 13 residues long. Germline assignment: CDR1 SQVTM and CDR2 ANQGSEA. The CDR3 loop is CSVETGFQETQYF. In nucleotides, the CDR3 is TGCAGCGTTGAAACAGGGTTCCAAGAGACCCAGTACTTC.

This sequence joins TRBV7-3 and TRBJ2-7; 7 bases line up with TRBD1. The V segment lost 3 bases and the J segment 3 bases; nucleotides outside the gene matches: 11. The CDR3 consists of 16 residues. The germline V gene encodes CDR1 SGHTA and CDR2 FQGTGA. The CDR3 is CASSFSTGSGSYEQYF. CDR3 DNA: TGTGCCAGCAGCTTCTCGACAGGGTCGGGTAGCTACGAGCAGTACTTC.

In regard to this clonotype: The germline gene is not matched at one end of the junction; a read error may be the cause. The V gene is TRBV19, the J gene TRBJ1-1, with D unclear. The CDR3 sequence is 12 residues long. Germline CDR1 is LNHDA and CDR2 is SQIVND (reference sequence). CDR3 sequence reads: CAWSQSNTETFF. In DNA form, the CDR3 reads TGTGCCTGGAGTCAGAGTAACACTGAAACTTTCTTT.

V and J are TRBV7-2 and TRBJ2-2; the match to TRBD1 covers 10 bases. J lost 4 bases, V lost 1 base, and 0 bases had no gene match. The length of the CDR3 is 15 residues. The germline V gene encodes CDR1 SGHTA and CDR2 FQGNSA. The CDR3 DNA sequence: TGTGCCAGCAGCTTAGGGGACAGGGGCACCGGGGAGCTGTTTTTT. Protein: CASSLGDRGTGELFF.

This clonotype has a count of ten or more. This rearrangement joins TRBV10-3 to TRBJ1-2, with a tentative D call TRBD1 (5 bases). V lost 4 bases to trimming and J lost 2 bases, with 11 bases between them. This CDR3 is 14 amino acids long. Germline V gene sequence: CDR1 ENHRY, CDR2 SYGVKD. The CDR3 DNA follows: TGTGCCATCAGTGGAGGGGCGGAAAACTATGGCTACACCTTC. Its protein product is CAISGGAENYGYTF.

This clonotype was counted between two and nine times. The J gene is TRBJ1-1, the V gene TRBV25-1, with D possibly being TRBD1 (6 bases). The ends were cut back, 8 bases at V and 4 bases at J, with 26 bases in the middle. Looked up from germline, CDR1 is MGHDK and CDR2 is SYGVNS. The CDR3 consists of 17 residues. The CDR3 loop is CASSPLSPQGGRTEAFF. In DNA, the CDR3 is TGTGCCAGCTCACCACTGAGCCCACAGGGCGGGCGCACTGAAGCTTTCTTT.

The rearrangement joins TRBV2 to TRBJ1-1; 7 nucleotides align to TRBD1. CDR3 size: 14 residues. Per germline, CDR1 SNHLY and CDR2 FYNNEI. The V and J ends lost 5 bases and 2 bases, in that order; junction bases with no gene match: 5. CDR3 in DNA: TGTGCCAGCAGTTCGACAGGGTCAAACACTGAAGCTTTCTTT. Its protein product is CASSSTGSNTEAFF.

In this sample, this clonotype turned up a few times. V is TRBV29-1 and J is TRBJ1-2; D unclear. The V gene's germline CDR1 is SQVTM and CDR2 ANQGSEA. CDR3 length: 13 residues. V dropped 4 bases and J dropped 0 bases, with 9 bases sitting between them. The CDR3 nucleotides are TGCAGCGTTGTCGGACTGGCTAACTATGGCTACACCTTC. Its translation is CSVVGLANYGYTF.

The chain couples TRBV20-1 to TRBJ2-5; 10 nucleotides match TRBD2. The CDR3 is 14 amino acids. The V segment lost 6 bases and the J segment 2 bases; nucleotides outside the gene matches: 6. The germline V gene encodes CDR1 DFQATT and CDR2 SNEGSKA (reference sequence). CDR3 nucleotides: TGCAGTGCCCCAAGCGGGAGGGAACAAGAGACCCAGTACTTC. It is translated as CSAPSGREQETQYF.

In the case of this clonotype: This sequence may be a read error, since a much larger clone differs from it by one base. The V and J genes are TRBV10-3 and TRBJ1-5; 10 bases fit TRBD1. This CDR3 is 16 amino acids long. CDR1 ENHRY and CDR2 SYGVKD come from the germline V gene. CDR3 nucleotides: TGTACCATCAGTGAGTCGGGGACAGGGGAGTATCAGCCCCAGCATTTT. This sequence encodes CTISESGTGEYQPQHF.

The rearrangement uses TRBV19 and TRBJ1-4, with D possibly TRBD1 on 5 matching bases. This CDR3 is 14 amino acids long. V lost 5 bases, J lost 6 bases, and 13 bases lay in between. Germline CDR1 is LNHDA and CDR2 is SQIVND (reference sequence). The CDR3 here is CASSPSQGDEKLFF. The CDR3 DNA is TGTGCCAGTAGTCCCTCTCAGGGAGATGAAAAACTGTTTTTT.

This clonotype was seen more than once but under ten times. This sequence joins TRBV19 and TRBJ2-5; D not resolved. The CDR3 loop spans 12 amino acids. Germline V gene data show CDR1 as LNHDA and CDR2 as SQIVND (reference sequence). V shed 5 bases and J shed 4 bases, with 8 bases lying between them. The CDR3 nucleotides are TGTGCCAGTAGTGTGGACGGAGAGACCCAGTACTTC. It yields the protein CASSVDGETQYF.